A selection of T cell receptor beta chains follows, all from one sample in a study of T cell changes during pregnancy in multiple sclerosis. Some clones are missing from TCRdb's copy, which holds only in-frame ones; the method was immunoSEQ multiplex PCR. The repertoire holds 50,000 or so clones, with less than 95% as singletons. The sample in question was CD4+ T cells from peripheral blood mononuclear cells, obtained in the third trimester of pregnancy. The receptors originated from a female donor with multiple sclerosis, enrolled in a pregnancy study. Each CDR3 is given with its conserved first and last residue. D genes are given only for firm matches. Clone size, where shown, is once, few, many, or a class for clones that have expanded.

d_call	j_call	clone_size	v_call	cdr3_aa	cdr3_nt
TRBD2	TRBJ2-1	NA	TRBV7-2	CASSWGEGHYNEQFF	TGTGCCAGCAGCTGGGGGGAGGGCCATTACAATGAGCAGTTCTTC
NA	TRBJ1-1	NA	TRBV7-9	CASSRSPTQGGRTEAFF	TGTGCCAGCAGCCGATCACCGACTCAGGGAGGGAGAACTGAAGCTTTCTTT
TRBD1	TRBJ1-6	NA	TRBV6-1	CASSGAPGQGFAYNSPLHF	TGTGCCAGCAGTGGCGCTCCGGGACAGGGTTTCGCCTATAATTCACCCCTCCACTTT
NA	TRBJ1-2	NA	TRBV5-4	CASSATAGADGYTF	TGTGCCAGCAGCGCCACCGCGGGGGCTGATGGCTACACCTTC
NA	TRBJ1-1	NA	TRBV30	CAWNYYIGDTEAFF	TGTGCCTGGAACTATTACATAGGGGACACTGAAGCTTTCTTT
NA	TRBJ2-2	NA	TRBV28	CASSFGGSATGELFF	TGTGCCAGCAGTTTTGGGGGGTCGGCCACCGGGGAGCTGTTTTTT
TRBD2	TRBJ2-3	NA	TRBV7-9	CASSLSGRAPDTQYF	TGTGCCAGCAGCCTTAGCGGGAGGGCCCCAGATACGCAGTATTTT
NA	TRBJ2-7	NA	TRBV2	CASSERGTLYEQYF	TGTGCCAGTTCCGAAAGGGGAACCTTATACGAGCAGTACTTC
NA	TRBJ1-2	NA	TRBV7-2	CASSPPSQGSNGYTF	TGTGCCAGCAGCCCTCCGAGTCAGGGCAGTAATGGCTACACCTTC
NA	TRBJ1-2	once	TRBV18	CASSPDIRLNYGYTF	TGTGCCAGCTCACCGGACATCCGTCTTAACTATGGCTACACCTTC
TRBD2	TRBJ2-5	NA	TRBV29-1	CSVRGAGGKETQYF	TGCAGCGTCCGAGGAGCGGGAGGGAAAGAGACCCAGTACTTC
TRBD1	TRBJ1-4	NA	TRBV5-1	CASSWNTGGAEKLFF	TGCGCCAGCAGCTGGAATACAGGGGGCGCGGAAAAACTGTTTTTT
NA	TRBJ2-1	NA	TRBV5-6	CASSLRGGSVNEQFF	TGTGCCAGCAGCTTACGCGGGGGCTCGGTAAATGAGCAGTTCTTC
TRBD2	TRBJ2-7	NA	TRBV5-5	CASSFLAGGRRIEQYF	TGTGCCAGCAGCTTCTTAGCGGGAGGACGCCGGATCGAGCAGTACTTC
TRBD2	TRBJ2-6	NA	TRBV27	CASSLLGTTLSGANVLTF	TGTGCCAGCAGTTTATTGGGGACTACCCTCTCTGGGGCCAACGTCCTGACTTTC
TRBD1	TRBJ2-4	NA	TRBV19	CASSIRQGSDLAKNIQYF	TGTGCCAGTAGTATCAGACAGGGGTCGGACCTCGCCAAAAACATTCAGTACTTC
TRBD1	TRBJ2-7	NA	TRBV6-6	CASSYGGQGNEQYF	TGTGCCAGCAGTTACGGGGGACAGGGCAACGAGCAGTACTTC
TRBD2	TRBJ2-5	NA	TRBV4-2	CASSPLAGVGETQYF	TGTGCCAGCAGCCCACTCGCGGGAGTAGGAGAGACCCAGTACTTC
NA	TRBJ1-4	NA	TRBV2	CANSRDNNEKLFF	TGTGCCAACTCCCGGGACAACAATGAAAAACTGTTTTTT
TRBD2	TRBJ2-7	NA	TRBV7-6	CASSRGLWTSGAYEQYF	TGTGCCAGCAGCCGGGGACTTTGGACTAGCGGAGCCTACGAGCAGTACTTC
NA	TRBJ2-5	NA	TRBV29-1	CSVAGGSGQETQYF	TGCAGCGTTGCCGGAGGGTCCGGACAAGAGACCCAGTACTTC
NA	TRBJ1-1	NA	TRBV5-1	CASRTGGNTEAFF	TGCGCCAGCCGTACGGGGGGCAACACTGAAGCTTTCTTT
TRBD2	TRBJ2-5	NA	TRBV10-3	CAISEGITGGKTQYF	TGTGCCATCAGTGAGGGGATAACGGGGGGGAAGACCCAGTACTTC
NA	TRBJ2-1	NA	TRBV2	CAITGFSQSNEQFF	TGTGCCATAACAGGGTTTTCCCAATCCAATGAGCAGTTCTTC
NA	TRBJ1-1	once	TRBV5-4	CASSEERSGSTEAFF	TGTGCCAGCAGCGAGGAGAGGTCGGGTAGCACTGAAGCTTTCTTT
NA	TRBJ1-2	NA	TRBV10-3	CAITPQTDNYGYTF	TGTGCCATCACCCCACAGACGGATAACTATGGCTACACCTTC
TRBD1	TRBJ1-5	NA	TRBV5-5	CASSGGTGEFQPQHF	TGTGCCAGCAGCGGCGGGACAGGTGAGTTCCAGCCCCAGCATTTT
TRBD2	TRBJ2-7	NA	TRBV4-1	CASSQDHSLASGSYEQYF	TGCGCCAGCAGCCAAGATCATTCTTTGGCTAGCGGTAGCTACGAGCAGTACTTC
NA	TRBJ1-1	NA	TRBV7-3	CASSLLGENTEAFF	TGTGCCAGCAGCTTACTAGGGGAGAACACTGAAGCTTTCTTT
TRBD1	TRBJ1-1	NA	TRBV29-1	CSVEGGKGTGAFEAFF	TGCAGCGTTGAAGGCGGAAAAGGGACAGGGGCCTTTGAAGCTTTCTTT
TRBD1	TRBJ1-6	NA	TRBV28	CASSRTGWDSPLHF	TGTGCCAGCAGTAGGACAGGGTGGGATTCACCCCTCCACTTT